The clone carrying this T cell receptor beta chain appeared many times. This entry is derived from a study of molecular identifiers for immune sequencing clone quantification. TCRdb independently ran MiXCR on the PCR reads; one entry per CDR3 protein. In the table there are about half a million distinct CDR3 sequences, 20% to 25% of which are singletons. The TCR sequence derives from a human donor in good health. Some libraries in this study had Jurkat cell RNA spiked in. Sequenced: naive CD8+ T cells from blood, with Jurkat cell RNA spiked in. Subset noted: FACS-sorted CD8+CD4-CCR7+CD45RA+ naive T cells.

The CDR3 DNA reads as TGTGCCAGCAGGTCTCCGGGACAGGACGGAAACACCATATATTTT. It encodes CASRSPGQDGNTIYF. The V call is TRBV6-5, the J call TRBJ1-3; TRBD1 aligns across 8 bases. Germline CDR1 is MNHEY and CDR2 is SVGAGI. The V gene end was trimmed by 6 bases and the J gene end by 4 bases; junction bases not matched to a gene: 8. This CDR3 is built from 15 residues.